This T cell receptor beta chain was recovered during a study of blood T cell repertoires in COVID-19. About the study: T cells, B-cell-depleted T cells, or PBMCs provided the cDNA or gDNA that served as material.

The authors' processing: Amplified reference gene primers provided the basis for estimating nucleated cell counts. This table comes from immunoSEQ multiplex PCR, and its TCRdb copy is limited to in-frame clones, with some not included. The DNA was the basis for D and trimming; V, J and clone size are from that table. The sample consists of 240,000 or so clones, around 88% of them appearing once. The clonotype originates from a man older than 75 with acute or convalescent COVID-19. Sequenced material: peripheral blood.

Here the CDR3 reads CASSRPGTGGNYGYTF. DNA of the CDR3: TGTGCCAGCAGCCGTCCCGGGACAGGGGGCAACTATGGCTACACCTTC. V and J are TRBV5-8 and TRBJ1-2; TRBD1 matches 12 bases. After removal of 4 bases from V and 2 bases from J, the junction contained 6 bases not matched to a gene. The CDR3 has 16 residues. CDR1 SGHTS and CDR2 YDEGEE come from the germline V gene.